These T cell receptor beta chains were read from a single sample in a study of T cells in Graves' hyperthyroidism and ophthalmopathy. TCRdb passed the multiplex PCR reads through MiXCR, listing each CDR3 protein once. The table shows roughly 500,000 distinct CDR3 sequences, with 40% to 50% occurring only once. The material sequenced was peripheral blood or thyroid tissue (not recorded which). The source of these receptors is an adult woman with Graves' disease, either hyperthyroidism or ophthalmopathy (not recorded which). CDR3s include the opening cysteine and the closing phenylalanine or tryptophan. The order of the fields is CDR3 length, clone size, V gene, J gene, D gene, CDR3 protein, CDR3 DNA. D genes are given only for firm matches. Clone size is not always given. Where it is, it says once, few, many or a class for expanded clones.

14	NA	TRBV24-1	TRBJ1-2	TRBD1	CATGQGNLNYGYTF	TGTGCCACCGGACAGGGTAATTTGAACTATGGCTACACCTTC
14	NA	TRBV20-1	TRBJ2-2	NA	CSATSGTNTGELFF	TGCAGTGCTACATCCGGGACGAACACCGGGGAGCTGTTTTTT
12	few	TRBV10-3	TRBJ2-2	NA	CAIPRANGELFF	TGTGCCATCCCCAGGGCAAACGGGGAGCTGTTTTTT
16	NA	TRBV7-2	TRBJ1-4	TRBD1	CASSWATTGRGEKLFF	TGTGCCAGCAGCTGGGCTACGACAGGGAGGGGTGAAAAACTGTTTTTT
15	NA	TRBV7-9	TRBJ1-2	TRBD1	CASSLDRGPIYGYTF	TGTGCCAGCAGCCTGGACAGGGGGCCTATCTATGGCTACACCTTC
14	few	TRBV25-1	TRBJ1-1	NA	CASRTGTSNTEAFF	TGTGCCAGCAGGACCGGGACATCTAACACTGAAGCTTTCTTT
16	many	TRBV19	TRBJ2-7	NA	CASSHQPGPLGDEQYF	TGTGCCAGTAGTCATCAACCGGGACCCCTAGGCGACGAGCAGTACTTC
15	NA	TRBV29-1	TRBJ1-1	TRBD1	CSVEPGQGANTEAFF	TGCAGCGTTGAACCGGGACAGGGGGCGAACACTGAAGCTTTCTTT
14	once	TRBV5-1	TRBJ1-4	NA	CASSLTSTGEKLFF	TGCGCCAGCAGCTTGACGAGTACTGGTGAAAAACTGTTTTTT
15	NA	TRBV25-1	TRBJ2-7	NA	CASSQLAASSYEQYF	TGTGCCAGTAGCCAACTAGCTGCGAGCTCCTACGAGCAGTACTTC
14	many	TRBV6-5	TRBJ2-7	NA	CASRGTPSTYEQYF	TGTGCCAGCAGGGGAACTCCTTCTACCTACGAGCAGTACTTC
14	NA	TRBV5-1	TRBJ2-7	TRBD1	CASSLPGTDYEQYF	TGCGCCAGCAGCTTGCCCGGGACAGACTACGAGCAGTACTTC
13	many	TRBV5-6	TRBJ2-5	TRBD1	CASSFGTEETQYF	TGTGCCAGCAGCTTTGGGACAGAAGAGACCCAGTACTTC
13	few	TRBV11-3	TRBJ1-2	NA	CASSDGTLYGYTF	TGTGCCAGCAGCGACGGGACCCTCTATGGCTACACCTTC
14	NA	TRBV7-2	TRBJ1-2	NA	CASSLQGRAEDYTF	TGTGCCAGCAGCTTACAGGGTCGGGCAGAGGACTACACCTTC
11	NA	TRBV12-5	TRBJ2-5	NA	CASEDWGTQYF	TGTGCTAGTGAAGACTGGGGGACCCAGTACTTC
13	NA	TRBV7-8	TRBJ1-5	TRBD1	CASSLFGTGDPYF	TGTGCCAGCAGTTTATTTGGGACAGGGGACCCATATTTT
13	NA	TRBV6-1	TRBJ2-5	NA	CASLRYRQETQYF	TGTGCCAGCCTAAGGTACAGACAAGAGACCCAGTACTTC
14	few	TRBV2	TRBJ2-2	NA	CASFQRGDTGELFF	TGTGCCAGCTTCCAACGAGGGGACACCGGGGAGCTGTTTTTT
15	many	TRBV7-8	TRBJ2-5	TRBD1	CASSLGRGRDQPQYF	TGTGCCAGCAGCTTAGGCAGGGGGCGCGATCAGCCCCAGTACTTC
12	many	TRBV29-1	TRBJ2-5	NA	CSATSGVETQYF	TGCAGCGCGACGTCAGGGGTAGAGACCCAGTACTTC
17	many	TRBV29-1	TRBJ2-5	NA	CSVEDLVGHAYQETQYF	TGCAGCGTTGAAGATCTTGTGGGACATGCGTACCAAGAGACCCAGTACTTC
17	many	TRBV20-1	TRBJ1-1	NA	CSARVPSLPIMNTEAFF	TGCAGTGCTAGAGTCCCTTCACTCCCGATCATGAACACTGAAGCTTTCTTT